This is a list of T cell receptor beta chains from one sample in a study of blood T cells in healthy people across ages. From the 5' RACE reads, TCRdb called clonotypes with MiXCR, one entry per CDR3 protein. The sample lists about 1.1 million distinct CDR3 sequences, roughly two fifths seen once, with about 12% in the top ten. The specimen was blood. The receptors shown here come from a young man in good health. Each CDR3 is given with its conserved first and last residue. D genes are given only for firm matches. The size entry is marked missing in some rows and otherwise reads once, few, many or a size class.

J gene: TRBJ2-7
clone size: NA
V gene: TRBV5-1
D gene: NA
CDR3 protein: CASSLDLLIYEQYF
CDR3 DNA: TGCGCCAGCAGCTTGGATCTCCTGATCTACGAGCAGTACTTC

J gene: TRBJ2-5
clone size: NA
V gene: TRBV27
D gene: NA
CDR3 protein: CASSLTDSSETQYF
CDR3 DNA: TGTGCCAGCAGTCTGACGGACAGTAGCGAGACCCAGTACTTC

J gene: TRBJ2-3
clone size: few
V gene: TRBV13
D gene: TRBD2
CDR3 protein: CASSLVGRGGLYF
CDR3 DNA: TGTGCCAGCAGCTTAGTGGGTCGGGGGGGGCTGTATTTT

J gene: TRBJ1-5
clone size: NA
V gene: TRBV7-2
D gene: NA
CDR3 protein: CASSFVGVGGQPQHF
CDR3 DNA: TGTGCCAGCAGCTTTGTAGGGGTTGGGGGTCAGCCCCAGCATTTT

J gene: TRBJ2-3
clone size: NA
V gene: TRBV20-1
D gene: NA
CDR3 protein: CSAISGSSTDTQYF
CDR3 DNA: TGCAGTGCCATAAGCGGCTCTAGCACAGATACGCAGTATTTT

J gene: TRBJ2-1
clone size: once
V gene: TRBV7-9
D gene: NA
CDR3 protein: CASSVDRPFNEQFF
CDR3 DNA: TGTGCCAGCAGCGTAGATCGCCCCTTCAATGAGCAGTTCTTC

J gene: TRBJ1-2
clone size: few
V gene: TRBV7-9
D gene: NA
CDR3 protein: CASSSPRPGPSSYGYTF
CDR3 DNA: TGTGCCAGCAGCTCGCCACGTCCGGGACCTAGCTCCTATGGCTACACCTTC

J gene: TRBJ1-1
clone size: few
V gene: TRBV12-3/TRBV12-4
D gene: NA
CDR3 protein: CASRGRVRNTEAFF
CDR3 DNA: TGTGCCAGCAGAGGCCGGGTCCGGAACACTGAAGCTTTCTTT

J gene: TRBJ2-3
clone size: many
V gene: TRBV9
D gene: TRBD2
CDR3 protein: CASSGSSGGADTQYF
CDR3 DNA: TGTGCCAGCAGCGGATCTAGCGGGGGGGCAGATACGCAGTATTTT

J gene: TRBJ2-5
clone size: NA
V gene: TRBV11-1
D gene: NA
CDR3 protein: CASSLRLEEETQYF
CDR3 DNA: TGTGCCAGCAGCTTACGGCTGGAGGAAGAGACCCAGTACTTC

J gene: TRBJ1-5
clone size: NA
V gene: TRBV20-1
D gene: NA
CDR3 protein: CSARVYQRGGNQPQHF
CDR3 DNA: TGCAGTGCTAGAGTGTATCAAAGGGGTGGCAATCAGCCCCAGCATTTT

J gene: TRBJ1-4
clone size: NA
V gene: TRBV12-3/TRBV12-4
D gene: TRBD1
CDR3 protein: CASSLLGTGKEKLFF
CDR3 DNA: TGTGCCAGCAGTCTACTGGGGACAGGGAAGGAAAAACTGTTTTTT

J gene: TRBJ1-5
clone size: few
V gene: TRBV28
D gene: NA
CDR3 protein: CASSFSGFGQPQHF
CDR3 DNA: TGTGCCAGCAGTTTTTCGGGGTTTGGTCAGCCCCAGCATTTT

J gene: TRBJ1-2
clone size: NA
V gene: TRBV2
D gene: NA
CDR3 protein: CASRRGVFYYGYTF
CDR3 DNA: TGTGCCAGCCGCCGGGGGGTGTTTTACTATGGCTACACCTTC

J gene: TRBJ1-5
clone size: few
V gene: TRBV28
D gene: NA
CDR3 protein: CASSGSWGLGSVDQPQHF
CDR3 DNA: TGTGCCAGCAGCGGGTCGTGGGGTCTCGGTTCGGTTGATCAGCCCCAGCATTTT

J gene: TRBJ1-1
clone size: many
V gene: TRBV3-1
D gene: NA
CDR3 protein: CASSQRGGTEAFF
CDR3 DNA: TGCGCCAGCAGCCAAAGGGGGGGCACTGAAGCTTTCTTT

J gene: TRBJ2-5
clone size: NA
V gene: TRBV28
D gene: TRBD1
CDR3 protein: CASSLSLDRVDQQYF
CDR3 DNA: TGTGCCAGCAGTTTATCCTTGGACAGGGTAGATCAGCAGTACTTC

J gene: TRBJ2-3
clone size: NA
V gene: TRBV7-3
D gene: NA
CDR3 protein: CASSLTFRDTQYF
CDR3 DNA: TGTGCCAGCAGCTTAACGTTCCGGGATACGCAGTATTTT

J gene: TRBJ1-1
clone size: few
V gene: TRBV7-3
D gene: TRBD1
CDR3 protein: CASTLDREEPEAFF
CDR3 DNA: TGTGCCAGCACCCTTGACAGGGAAGAACCTGAAGCTTTCTTT

J gene: TRBJ2-7
clone size: NA
V gene: TRBV27
D gene: NA
CDR3 protein: CASSPRRGETLYEQYF
CDR3 DNA: TGTGCCAGCAGTCCCCGTAGAGGGGAAACCCTTTACGAGCAGTACTTC

J gene: TRBJ2-1
clone size: few
V gene: TRBV20-1
D gene: NA
CDR3 protein: CSASSGPINEQFF
CDR3 DNA: TGCAGTGCTAGTTCCGGACCGATCAATGAGCAGTTCTTC

J gene: TRBJ2-3
clone size: few
V gene: TRBV18
D gene: NA
CDR3 protein: CASSPVEGSASDTQYF
CDR3 DNA: TGTGCCAGCTCACCAGTTGAAGGGTCAGCCTCAGATACGCAGTATTTT

J gene: TRBJ1-4
clone size: NA
V gene: TRBV10-3
D gene: NA
CDR3 protein: CAISSTNEKLFF
CDR3 DNA: TGTGCCATCAGTTCAACTAATGAAAAACTGTTTTTT

J gene: TRBJ1-1
clone size: few
V gene: TRBV11-1
D gene: TRBD1
CDR3 protein: CASSSSTGGTEAFF
CDR3 DNA: TGTGCCAGCAGCTCTAGTACAGGGGGCACTGAAGCTTTCTTT

J gene: TRBJ2-4
clone size: NA
V gene: TRBV5-5
D gene: TRBD1
CDR3 protein: CASSPGTGEAKNIQYF
CDR3 DNA: TGTGCCAGCAGCCCCGGGACAGGAGAAGCCAAAAACATTCAGTACTTC

J gene: TRBJ1-5
clone size: NA
V gene: TRBV12-3/TRBV12-4
D gene: NA
CDR3 protein: CASMGRDIGQPQHF
CDR3 DNA: TGTGCCAGCATGGGCAGGGACATCGGGCAGCCCCAGCATTTT

J gene: TRBJ2-3
clone size: NA
V gene: TRBV20-1
D gene: TRBD1
CDR3 protein: CSAAGGFPTDTQYF
CDR3 DNA: TGCAGTGCGGCAGGGGGTTTCCCCACAGATACGCAGTATTTT

J gene: TRBJ2-1
clone size: few
V gene: TRBV6-2/TRBV6-3
D gene: NA
CDR3 protein: CASTGVGLHPYNEQFF
CDR3 DNA: TGTGCCAGCACCGGGGTGGGGCTCCATCCCTACAATGAGCAGTTCTTC

J gene: TRBJ2-1
clone size: many
V gene: TRBV10-3
D gene: NA
CDR3 protein: CAISESGTPIPLFF
CDR3 DNA: TGTGCCATCAGTGAGTCGGGGACACCGATTCCTCTGTTCTTC

J gene: TRBJ2-7
clone size: few
V gene: TRBV20-1
D gene: NA
CDR3 protein: CSATVQGAYEQYF
CDR3 DNA: TGCAGTGCTACGGTACAGGGTGCCTACGAGCAGTACTTC

J gene: TRBJ1-2
clone size: few
V gene: TRBV11-2
D gene: NA
CDR3 protein: CASSLMRDSLGYTF
CDR3 DNA: TGTGCCAGCAGCCTAATGAGAGACTCCCTCGGCTACACCTTC

J gene: TRBJ1-2
clone size: NA
V gene: TRBV6-5
D gene: NA
CDR3 protein: CASSYRSGRNYGYTF
CDR3 DNA: TGTGCCAGCAGTTACCGAAGTGGTCGCAACTATGGCTACACCTTC

J gene: TRBJ2-1
clone size: NA
V gene: TRBV14
D gene: TRBD2
CDR3 protein: CASSGTGTSVYNEQFF
CDR3 DNA: TGTGCCAGCAGCGGAACCGGGACTAGTGTGTACAATGAGCAGTTCTTC

J gene: TRBJ2-7
clone size: few
V gene: TRBV20-1
D gene: TRBD1
CDR3 protein: CSASTGGLAYEQYF
CDR3 DNA: TGCAGTGCTAGTACAGGGGGCCTTGCCTACGAGCAGTACTTC